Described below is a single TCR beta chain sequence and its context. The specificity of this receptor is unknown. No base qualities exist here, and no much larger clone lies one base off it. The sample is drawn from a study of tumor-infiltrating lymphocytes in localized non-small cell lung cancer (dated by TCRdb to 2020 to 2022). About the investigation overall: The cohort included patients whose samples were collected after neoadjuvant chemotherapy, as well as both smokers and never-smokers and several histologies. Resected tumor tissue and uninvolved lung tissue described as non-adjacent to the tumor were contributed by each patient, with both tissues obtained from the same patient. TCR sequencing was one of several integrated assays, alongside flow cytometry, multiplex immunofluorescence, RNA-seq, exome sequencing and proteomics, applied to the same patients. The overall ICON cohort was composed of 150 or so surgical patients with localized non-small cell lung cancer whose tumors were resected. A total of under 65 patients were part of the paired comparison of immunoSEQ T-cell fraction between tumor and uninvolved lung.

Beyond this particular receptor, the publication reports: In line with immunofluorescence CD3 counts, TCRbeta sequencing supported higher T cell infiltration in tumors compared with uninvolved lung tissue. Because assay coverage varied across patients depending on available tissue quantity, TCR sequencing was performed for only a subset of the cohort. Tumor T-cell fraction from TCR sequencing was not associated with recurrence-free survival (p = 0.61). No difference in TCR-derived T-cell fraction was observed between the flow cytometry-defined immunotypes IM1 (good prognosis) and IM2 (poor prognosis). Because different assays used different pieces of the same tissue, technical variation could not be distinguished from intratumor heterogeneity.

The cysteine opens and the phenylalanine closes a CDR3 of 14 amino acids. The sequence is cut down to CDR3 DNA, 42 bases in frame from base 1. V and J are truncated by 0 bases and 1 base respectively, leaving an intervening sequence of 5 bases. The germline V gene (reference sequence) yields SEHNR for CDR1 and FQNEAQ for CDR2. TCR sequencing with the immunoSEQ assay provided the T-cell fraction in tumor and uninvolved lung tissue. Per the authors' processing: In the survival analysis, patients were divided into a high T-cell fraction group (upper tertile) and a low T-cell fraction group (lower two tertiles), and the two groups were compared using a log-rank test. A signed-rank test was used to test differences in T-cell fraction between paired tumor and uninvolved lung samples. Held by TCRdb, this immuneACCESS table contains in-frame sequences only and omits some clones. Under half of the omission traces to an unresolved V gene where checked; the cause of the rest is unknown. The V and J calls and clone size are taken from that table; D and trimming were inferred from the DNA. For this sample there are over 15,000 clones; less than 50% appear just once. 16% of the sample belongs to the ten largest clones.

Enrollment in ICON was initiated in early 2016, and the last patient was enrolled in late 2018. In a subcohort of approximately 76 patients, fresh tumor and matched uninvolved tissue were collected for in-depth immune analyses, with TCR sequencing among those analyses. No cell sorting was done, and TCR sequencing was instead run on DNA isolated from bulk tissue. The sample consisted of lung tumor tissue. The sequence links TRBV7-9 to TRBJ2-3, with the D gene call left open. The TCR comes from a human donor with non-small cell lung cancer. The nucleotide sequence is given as TGTGCCAGCAGCTTAGCATCGGGCACAGATACGCAGTATTTT. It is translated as CASSLASGTDTQYF.